The source of this T cell receptor (beta chain) is a study of early stage breast cancer tumors. Study outcomes and limitations: Enriched TCRB sequences shared across patients were mostly commonly generated sequences.

Trimming removed 2 bases from V and 3 bases from J; junction bases left unmatched: 9. Germline values: CDR1 SGHRS, CDR2 YFSETQ. This CDR3 contains 16 residues. Using immunoSEQ multiplex PCR, the repertoire was profiled, and TCRdb retains in-frame clones only, with some absent. This sample carries 25,000 to 35,000 clones, 80% of them seen once, and the ten largest clones take over 9.5%. Of note for this clone: Antigen: not known.

This chain uses TRBV5-1 with TRBJ2-3; 7 bases fit TRBD1. Sequencing was done on a sample of blood. The TCR originated in a person aged 55 to 70 with breast cancer. This chain's CDR3 is CASSLDGTEGTDTQYF. CDR3 coding DNA: TGCGCCAGCAGCTTAGACGGGACAGAAGGAACAGATACGCAGTATTTT.